The rows below give T cell receptor beta chains drawn from one sample of a study of radiation and T cells in renal cell carcinoma. Repertoires were generated with immunoSEQ multiplex PCR, while TCRdb's copy carries only in-frame clones and drops some. This sample has roughly 130,000 clones, with over 75% found just once. This sample comprised blood, obtained from a patient whose treatment included radiotherapy and nephrectomy. The receptors were gathered from a woman in her fifties or sixties with renal cell carcinoma. Both conserved end residues are trimmed from each CDR3. D genes are given only for firm matches.

cdr3_aa,cdr3_length,d_call,v_call
ASSRPGQGAISYT,13,TRBD1,TRBV6-5
AISLPGQGQDTQY,13,TRBD1,TRBV10-3
ASRGAGGQPQH,11,TRBD1,TRBV2
ASSGGDSNYEQY,12,TRBD1,TRBV5-6
ASSLVRDRAHYGYT,14,TRBD1,TRBV5-6
ASSSTGGLDTEAF,13,-,TRBV4-3
ASSPTGGAGGYT,12,TRBD1,TRBV27
SVRGLASNEQF,11,TRBD2,TRBV29-1
ASSFDEKLF,9,-,TRBV7-9
ASSASGAKIEQY,12,-,TRBV18
ASSSSLGIQY,10,-,TRBV5-8
ASSLGQGGEAF,11,-,TRBV7-9
ASSRGQGEGSPLH,13,TRBD1,TRBV5-1
ASNFGGSTEAF,11,-,TRBV5-8
ASSMADATNEKLF,13,-,TRBV19
ASSVGEVGNQPQH,13,-,TRBV2
ASSVSDSRGSYEQY,14,-,TRBV9
ASSQDRTSNTEAF,13,-,TRBV14
ASSLAGTGGFGELF,14,TRBD1,TRBV18
ASSSANTGTGNTIY,14,-,TRBV7-6
ASSPENTEAF,10,-,TRBV19
ASGTGIWQPQH,11,TRBD1,TRBV19
ASGPEQGYGNTIY,13,-,TRBV6-5
ASSTGGTDYGYT,12,TRBD1,TRBV6-5
ASSPGGRSGYT,11,TRBD1,TRBV9
ASSLRTSGETQY,12,TRBD2,TRBV7-2
ASSQRPNNQPQH,12,-,TRBV23-1
ASSYYGDSAYEQY,13,TRBD1,TRBV6-5
ASSLGLGIRREKLF,14,-,TRBV11-2
ASSQVLQGDQPQH,13,TRBD1,TRBV4-1
ASSAGSNEQY,10,-,TRBV5-1
ASSLEGGSRKLF,12,-,TRBV5-1
ASLTGLEEQY,10,-,TRBV19
ASSVGGADSPLH,12,-,TRBV9
ASSLNPTVSGANVLT,15,-,TRBV7-3
ASSTYSGGALYEQF,14,TRBD2,TRBV19
ASSSDGGRSYNEQF,14,-,TRBV27
ASSRTGTGGRNTIY,14,TRBD1,TRBV19
ASSATSEVVQF,11,TRBD2,TRBV11-2
ASSLRGGGSSYNEQF,15,-,TRBV4-3
ASSYQGGNTEAF,12,TRBD1,TRBV6-5
ASSSGLFTDTQY,12,-,TRBV4-1
ASSPGPGSTEAF,12,-,TRBV6-1
ANLGGREQF,9,-,TRBV19
ASSQTPGKLF,10,-,TRBV6-6
ASSPGTGDTEAF,12,TRBD1,TRBV5-8
ASTPGQSNYGYT,12,TRBD1,TRBV6-1
ATSHGGGVGSSYNEQF,16,-,TRBV15
ASSARQANNQPQH,13,-,TRBV6-1